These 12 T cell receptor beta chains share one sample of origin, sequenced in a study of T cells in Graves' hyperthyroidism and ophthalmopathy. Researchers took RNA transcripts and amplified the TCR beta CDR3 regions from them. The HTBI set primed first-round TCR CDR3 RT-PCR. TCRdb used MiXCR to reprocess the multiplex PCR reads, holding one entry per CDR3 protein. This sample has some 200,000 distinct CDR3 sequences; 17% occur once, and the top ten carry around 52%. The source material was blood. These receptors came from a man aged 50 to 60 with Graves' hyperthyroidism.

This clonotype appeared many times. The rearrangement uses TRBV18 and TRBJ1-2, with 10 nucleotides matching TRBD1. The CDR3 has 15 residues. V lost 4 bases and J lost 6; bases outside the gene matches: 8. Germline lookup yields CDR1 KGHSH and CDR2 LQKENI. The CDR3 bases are TGTGCCAGCTCACTACCGGGACAGGGGAAAGATGGCTACACCTTC. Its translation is CASSLPGQGKDGYTF.

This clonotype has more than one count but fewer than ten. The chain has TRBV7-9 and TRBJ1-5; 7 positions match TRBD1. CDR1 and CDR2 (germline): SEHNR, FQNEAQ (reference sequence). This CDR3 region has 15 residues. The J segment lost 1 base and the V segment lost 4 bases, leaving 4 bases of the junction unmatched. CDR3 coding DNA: TGTGCCAGCAGCTCGTCCAGGGGGAGCAATCAGCCCCAGCATTTT. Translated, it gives CASSSSRGSNQPQHF.

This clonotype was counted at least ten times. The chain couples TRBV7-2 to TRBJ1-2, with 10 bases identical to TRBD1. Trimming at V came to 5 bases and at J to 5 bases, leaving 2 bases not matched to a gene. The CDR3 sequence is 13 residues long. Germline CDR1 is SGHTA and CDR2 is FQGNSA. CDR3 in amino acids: CASSAGQGYGYTF. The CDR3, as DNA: TGTGCCAGCAGCGCGGGACAGGGGTATGGCTACACCTTC.

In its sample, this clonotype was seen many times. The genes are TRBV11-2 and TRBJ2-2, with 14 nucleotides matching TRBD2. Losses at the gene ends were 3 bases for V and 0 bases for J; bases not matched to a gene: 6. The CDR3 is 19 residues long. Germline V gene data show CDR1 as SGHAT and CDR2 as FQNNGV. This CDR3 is CASSFGGLAGVSNTGELFF. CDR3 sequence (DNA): TGTGCCAGCAGCTTCGGGGGACTAGCGGGAGTCTCGAACACCGGGGAGCTGTTTTTT.

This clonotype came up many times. CDR3 residues: CASSLVGTDTYEQYF. The CDR3 bases are TGTGCCAGCAGCTTAGTGGGGACCGACACGTACGAGCAGTACTTC. This sequence joins TRBV7-2 and TRBJ2-7; D may correspond to TRBD1 or TRBD2 (5 bases each). CDR1 and CDR2 (germline): SGHTA, FQGNSA. The CDR3 runs to 15 residues. The V end lost 1 base, the J end lost 4 bases, and 14 bases lay between the germline ends.

The CDR3 nucleotides read TGCAGTGCTAGCGGGGGGGGGGACACTGAAGCTTTCTTT. Protein product: CSASGGGDTEAFF. V gene TRBV20-1 combines with J gene TRBJ1-1; possible D gene TRBD1, 5 bases. The CDR3 is 13 residues long. The germline V and J ends were trimmed by 3 bases and 3 bases, with 11 bases remaining between them. CDR1 is DFQATT and CDR2 is SNEGSKA in the germline V gene (reference sequence).

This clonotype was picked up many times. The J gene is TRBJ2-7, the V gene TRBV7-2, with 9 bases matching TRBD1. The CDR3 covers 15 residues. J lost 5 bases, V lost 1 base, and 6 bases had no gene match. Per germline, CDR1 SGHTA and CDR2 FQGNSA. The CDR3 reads CASSLVWDRVDEQYF. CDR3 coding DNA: TGTGCCAGCAGCTTAGTCTGGGACAGGGTCGACGAGCAGTACTTC.

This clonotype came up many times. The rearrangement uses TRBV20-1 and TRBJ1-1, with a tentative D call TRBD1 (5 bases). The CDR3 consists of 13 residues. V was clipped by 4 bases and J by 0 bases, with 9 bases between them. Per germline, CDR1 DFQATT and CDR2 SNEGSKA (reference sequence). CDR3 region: CSATGPLNTEAFF. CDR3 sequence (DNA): TGCAGTGCTACGGGACCCTTGAACACTGAAGCTTTCTTT.

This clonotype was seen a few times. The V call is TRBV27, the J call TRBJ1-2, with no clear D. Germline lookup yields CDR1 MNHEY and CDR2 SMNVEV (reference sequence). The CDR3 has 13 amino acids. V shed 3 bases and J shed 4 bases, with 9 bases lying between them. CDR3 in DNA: TGTGCCAGCAGTTTTTCGGATAGCTATGGCTACACCTTC. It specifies CASSFSDSYGYTF.

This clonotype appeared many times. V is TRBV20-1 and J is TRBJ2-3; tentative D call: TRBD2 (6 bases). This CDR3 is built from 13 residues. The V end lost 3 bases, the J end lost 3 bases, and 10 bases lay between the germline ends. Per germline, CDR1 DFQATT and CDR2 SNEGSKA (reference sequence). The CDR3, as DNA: TGCAGTGCTAGCGGGAGCTGGACAGATACGCAGTATTTT. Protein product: CSASGSWTDTQYF.

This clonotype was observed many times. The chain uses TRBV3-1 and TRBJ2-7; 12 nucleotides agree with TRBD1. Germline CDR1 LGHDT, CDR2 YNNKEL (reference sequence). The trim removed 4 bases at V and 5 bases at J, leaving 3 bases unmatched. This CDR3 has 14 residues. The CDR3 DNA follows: TGTGCCAGCAGCCTTGGGACAGGGGGCAACGAGCAGTACTTC. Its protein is CASSLGTGGNEQYF.

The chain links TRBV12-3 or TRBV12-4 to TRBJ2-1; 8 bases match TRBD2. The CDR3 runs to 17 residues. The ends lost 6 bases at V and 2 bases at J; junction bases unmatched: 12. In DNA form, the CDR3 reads TGTGCCAGCAGAGGCACGGGGGGGGGGGTGCCCTACAATGAGCAGTTCTTC. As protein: CASRGTGGGVPYNEQFF.